These 31 T cell receptor beta chains share one sample of origin, sequenced in a study of blood T cells in healthy people across ages. Next came a second PCR, run for about 6 to 12 cycles, which used a sample-barcoded 5' primer along with a J-beta primer mix. TCRdb used MiXCR to reprocess the 5' RACE reads, holding one entry per CDR3 protein. Among 600,000 or so distinct CDR3 sequences, 25% to 30% were seen once, and the ten largest hold around 16%. Sequencing used blood. The origin of the receptors is an elderly woman in good health.

This clonotype was detected only a few times. This rearrangement joins TRBV4-3 to TRBJ1-2; TRBD1 is a possible D gene (5 bases). Trimming shortened V by 1 base and J by 4 bases, and 19 bases separated the two germline ends. Germline-derived CDR1 and CDR2 are LGHNA and YSLEER. The CDR3 length is 17 residues. CDR3 nucleotide sequence: TGCGCCAGCAGCCAAGGAAGTGGAGGGGCTACCCTCTATGGCTACACCTTC. Amino acid sequence: CASSQGSGGATLYGYTF.

The table lists this clonotype with many counts. V is TRBV13 and J is TRBJ2-1, with D tentatively TRBD1 or TRBD2 (5 bases each). Germline lookup yields CDR1 PRHDT and CDR2 FYEKMQ (reference sequence). Trimming left V 5 bases short and J 3 bases short, with 20 bases between. This CDR3 region has 17 residues. CDR3 nucleotides: TGTGCCAGCAGCGAGGGGCCCTCCGGGGTATACTACAATGAGCAGTTCTTC. Amino acids: CASSEGPSGVYYNEQFF.

At least ten counts were recorded for this clonotype. This chain links TRBV11-2 with TRBJ2-7; 13 bases are a match to TRBD2. V shed 5 bases and J 4 bases; nucleotides not matched to a gene: 5. This CDR3 comprises 15 residues. Germline loops: CDR1 SGHAT, CDR2 FQNNGV. CDR3 sequence reads: CASSPGLAGSYEQYF. The CDR3 DNA reads as TGTGCCAGCAGCCCGGGACTAGCGGGGTCGTACGAGCAGTACTTC.

This clonotype turned up a few times. V is TRBV20-1 and J is TRBJ1-1; D unclear. The V gene lost 3 bases and the J gene lost 4 bases, with 15 bases spanning the gap. The CDR3 spans 14 residues. The V gene's germline CDR1 is DFQATT and CDR2 SNEGSKA (reference sequence). The CDR3 is CSASSVESTTEAFF. DNA for the CDR3: TGCAGTGCTAGCTCTGTCGAATCCACCACTGAAGCTTTCTTT.

The V call is TRBV5-6, the J call TRBJ1-2; 7 nucleotides line up with TRBD1. The CDR3 has 16 residues. Germline V CDR1 and CDR2: SGHDT, YYEEEE. V shed 0 bases, J shed 7 bases, and the junction held 12 bases outside the gene matches. Here the CDR3 reads CASSLVRRGQNGGYTF. The DNA of the CDR3 is TGTGCCAGCAGCTTGGTACGAAGGGGGCAGAATGGTGGCTACACCTTC.

Worth noting for this clonotype: This could be a read error, since a much larger clone is one nucleotide away. The chain recombines TRBV11-2 with TRBJ2-7; tentative D call: TRBD2 (6 bases). The germline gives CDR1 SGHAT, CDR2 FQNNGV. CDR3 size: 16 residues. Trimming stripped 5 bases from V and 7 bases from J, with 24 bases between. CDR3 DNA: TGTGCCAGCAGCCCGGGGCCCGGGGGTATAATGAATGAGCAGTACTTC. Residues: CASSPGPGGIMNEQYF.

The genes are TRBV5-1 and TRBJ2-6; D gene uncertain. The V gene lost 6 bases and the J gene lost 0 bases, with 13 bases spanning the gap. Germline V gene data show CDR1 as SGHRS and CDR2 as YFSETQ. This CDR3 has 16 amino acids. The CDR3 nucleotides are TGCGCCAGCAAACCGCGACGAACCTCTGGGGCCAACGTCCTGACTTTC. Translation gives CASKPRRTSGANVLTF.

This chain joins TRBV20-1 and TRBJ2-3; no reliable D call. This CDR3 is built from 13 residues. V was cut by 2 bases and J by 3 bases, with 9 bases left in between. Germline V gene sequence: CDR1 DFQATT, CDR2 SNEGSKA (reference sequence). The CDR3 nucleotides read TGCAGTGCTAGACCGGCCCTAACAGATACGCAGTATTTT. Protein sequence: CSARPALTDTQYF.

Only a few counts were recorded for this clonotype. This chain connects TRBV6-1 to TRBJ1-5; TRBD1 is a possible D gene (6 bases). The germline CDR1 and CDR2 sequences are MNHNS and SASEGT. The CDR3 length is 13 residues. The V and J ends lost 8 bases and 0 bases respectively, with 8 bases between them. The DNA of the CDR3 is TGTGCCAGCTCGGGACATAGCAATCAGCCCCAGCATTTT. This codes for CASSGHSNQPQHF.

This clonotype was seen a handful of times. A read error may produce the germline difference seen at one junction end. The chain is built from TRBV5-1 and TRBJ1-6; 9 bases are shared with TRBD1. The germline CDR1 and CDR2 sequences are SGHRS and YFSETQ. The CDR3 has 15 amino acids. The CDR3 protein is CASSPQGTGSSPPHF. As DNA, the CDR3 is TGCGCCAGCAGCCCCCAAGGGACAGGGAGTTCACCCCCCCACTTT.

J is TRBJ1-6 and V is TRBV27; 9 nucleotides agree with TRBD1. This CDR3 is built from 17 residues. V lost 4 bases to trimming and J lost 9 bases; unmatched junction nucleotides: 13. The germline gives CDR1 MNHEY, CDR2 SMNVEV (reference sequence). In DNA, the CDR3 is TGTGCCAGCAGTTCCATTCTTGGACAGGGGAGTTTTTCACCCCTCCACTTT. It codes for CASSSILGQGSFSPLHF.

This clonotype occurred many times. The chain joins TRBV5-1 to TRBJ2-1; 8 bases are a match to TRBD2. Germline V gives CDR1 SGHRS, CDR2 YFSETQ. The V and J ends lost 4 bases and 2 bases, in that order; junction bases with no gene match: 8. The CDR3 loop spans 16 amino acids. This CDR3 is CASSLRTSLAYNEQFF. The CDR3 DNA follows: TGCGCCAGCAGCCTTCGGACTAGCTTGGCCTACAATGAGCAGTTCTTC.

This clonotype was picked up many times. The chain has TRBV28 and TRBJ2-3; 12 bases are a match to TRBD2. This CDR3 has 15 amino acids. Germline CDR1 is MDHEN and CDR2 is SYDVKM. V was clipped by 5 bases and J by 5 bases; unmatched bases: 5. The CDR3 is CASSATSGGRDTQYF. The CDR3 DNA follows: TGTGCCAGCAGTGCCACTAGCGGGGGGAGAGATACGCAGTATTTT.

The table lists this clonotype with a few counts. This sequence may be a read error, since a much larger clone differs from it by one base. V usage is TRBV12-3 or TRBV12-4 and J usage is TRBJ2-5, with D unresolved. The V end lost 8 bases, the J end lost 10 bases, and 8 bases lay between the germline ends. There are 9 residues in the CDR3. DNA of the CDR3: TGTGCCAGCGGGGAAATCCAGTACTTC. Translating gives CASGEIQYF.

The chain has TRBV7-6 and TRBJ2-3; tentatively, D is TRBD2 (5 bases). CDR1 and CDR2 from the germline V gene are SGHVS and FNYEAQ. The V gene lost 1 base and the J gene lost 0 bases, with 11 bases spanning the gap. The CDR3 consists of 16 residues. The CDR3, as DNA: TGTGCCAGCAGCTTAGTCTCGAGGGAAAGCACAGATACGCAGTATTTT. It is translated as CASSLVSRESTDTQYF.

This clonotype was recorded many times. The chain recombines TRBV7-2 with TRBJ2-5; 8 bases are shared with TRBD1. The CDR3 runs to 15 residues. V shed 0 bases, J shed 5 bases, and the junction held 5 bases outside the gene matches. Germline V gene data show CDR1 as SGHTA and CDR2 as FQGNSA. Here the CDR3 reads CASSLANRGAETQYF. CDR3 sequence (DNA): TGTGCCAGCAGCTTAGCCAACAGGGGGGCGGAGACCCAGTACTTC.

This clonotype turned up a few times. A single base separates this from a much larger clone, so it may be a read error. The chain links TRBV9 to TRBJ2-5; D could derive from TRBD1 or TRBD2 (6 bases each). The CDR3 length is 14 residues. The germline gives CDR1 SGDLS, CDR2 YYNGEE. The V and J ends lost 7 bases and 11 bases respectively, with 24 bases between them. CDR3 sequence: CASGAGGTYNEQYF. The CDR3 DNA is TGTGCCAGCGGGGCCGGGGGCACCTACAATGAGCAGTACTTC. Looking up the rest from reference TRBV9 and TRBJ2-5 gives the full variable domain: DSGVTQTPKHLITATGQRVTLRCSPRSGDLSVYWYQQSLDQGLQFLIQYYNGEERAKGNILERFSAQQFPDLHSELNLSSLELGDSALYFCASGAGGTYNEQYFGPGTRLLVL.

V gene TRBV7-9 combines with J gene TRBJ2-2; TRBD2 is a possible D gene (5 bases). CDR1 is SEHNR, CDR2 FQNEAQ, per germline (reference sequence). The V end lost 4 bases, the J end lost 3 bases, and 9 bases lay between the germline ends. CDR3 length equals 14 residues. The CDR3 region has the DNA TGTGCCAGCAGCTCCGGGGTATACACCGGGGAGCTGTTTTTT. Protein: CASSSGVYTGELFF.

In this sample, this clonotype turned up many times. This sequence joins TRBV5-6 and TRBJ1-2; 8 bases agree with TRBD1. Unmatched junction bases numbered 11, after V lost 1 base and J lost 0 bases. CDR1 and CDR2 (germline): SGHDT, YYEEEE. The CDR3 is made up of 18 amino acids. In nucleotides, the CDR3 is TGTGCCAGCAGCTTGTTCCGCGGAGACAGGGGAACTAACTATGGCTACACCTTC. Translated, it gives CASSLFRGDRGTNYGYTF. The full variable domain, completed using reference TRBV5-6 and TRBJ1-2, is DAGVTQSPTHLIKTRGQQVTLRCSPKSGHDTVSWYQQALGQGPQFIFQYYEEEERQRGNFPDRFSGHQFPNYSSELNVNALLLGDSALYLCASSLFRGDRGTNYGYTFGSGTRLTVV.

This clonotype has just a few counts. A clone one base away is much larger, so this may be a read error. The V gene is TRBV12-3 or TRBV12-4, the J gene TRBJ1-2; no firm D call. The CDR3 contains 14 residues. CDR3 nucleotide sequence: TGTGCCAGCAGTTCACGGGCGCCTAACTATGGCAACACCTTC. Translating it yields CASSSRAPNYGNTF.

Comments on this clonotype: A much larger clone is a single base away; this may be a read error. The V call is TRBV7-9, the J call TRBJ2-7; D is perhaps TRBD2 (6 bases). Per germline, CDR1 SEHNR and CDR2 FQNEAQ (reference sequence). This CDR3 contains 15 residues. V gave up 5 bases and J gave up 7 bases, with 21 bases separating them. CDR3: CASSPRDLGLYEQYF. CDR3 nucleotide sequence: TGTGCCAGCAGCCCGCGGGACCTAGGGTTATATGAGCAGTACTTC.

The J gene is TRBJ1-1, the V gene TRBV7-2, with D unresolved. The germline CDR1 and CDR2 sequences are SGHTA and FQGNSA. V shed 5 bases and J shed 4 bases, with 8 bases lying between them. The CDR3 sequence is 12 residues long. The CDR3 DNA reads as TGTGCCAGCAGCATAAACCCCACTGAAGCTTTCTTT. Translation: CASSINPTEAFF.

A word on this clonotype: The junction does not match germline at one end; this may be a read error. The chain couples TRBV11-2 to TRBJ2-3, with D unresolved. CDR1 and CDR2 from the germline V gene are SGHAT and FQNNGV. CDR3 length: 14 residues. The CDR3 nucleotides read TGTGCCTGCAGCTTAGAGAGCCCCACAGATACGCAGTATTTT. It yields the protein CACSLESPTDTQYF.

The J gene is TRBJ2-3, the V gene TRBV7-2; TRBD1 might be the D (5 bases). The length of the CDR3 is 14 residues. CDR1 and CDR2 from the germline V gene are SGHTA and FQGNSA. V lost 0 bases and J 5 bases, leaving 9 bases between the germline ends. CDR3 coding DNA: TGTGCCAGCAGCTTAGCGGGGCCATTAGATACGCAGTATTTT. Translation: CASSLAGPLDTQYF.

This clonotype was found many times. This chain uses TRBV29-1 with TRBJ1-1; 9 nucleotides agree with TRBD1. V lost 4 bases and J lost 6; bases outside the gene matches: 9. From germline, CDR1 is SQVTM and CDR2 ANQGSEA. The CDR3 sequence is 14 residues long. The CDR3 bases are TGCAGCGTTGTTAAGGGACAGGGAAATTCTGAAGCTTTCTTT. Encoded protein: CSVVKGQGNSEAFF.

Points on this clonotype: A read error is possible here, since a much larger clone lies one base away. The genes are TRBV16 and TRBJ2-1; weak D call: TRBD1 (6 bases). The J call is in doubt because the DNA end fits TRBJ2-7 better. The CDR3 consists of 15 residues. Germline lookup yields CDR1 KGHSY and CDR2 FQNENV. CDR3 protein: CASSPTWGLNNEQYF. The CDR3, as DNA: TGTGCCAGCAGCCCAACGTGGGGGCTAAACAATGAGCAGTACTTC.

In this sample, this clonotype turned up many times. This chain connects TRBV5-1 to TRBJ2-1; the D is unclear. Per germline, CDR1 SGHRS and CDR2 YFSETQ. The CDR3 is 14 amino acids. V gave up 0 bases and J gave up 7 bases, with 11 bases separating them. For the CDR3, the DNA is TGCGCCAGCAGCTTGGGACTGCCACGGAATGAGCAGTTCTTC. Amino acid sequence: CASSLGLPRNEQFF.

The J gene is TRBJ1-1, the V gene TRBV30, with a weak D call TRBD1 (6 bases). V lost 0 bases and J lost 1, with 9 bases in between. CDR3 length equals 14 residues. CDR1 is GTSNPN, CDR2 SVGIG, per germline (reference sequence). The DNA for the CDR3 is TGTGCCTGGAGTGTTAAGGGGGGGAACACTGAAGCTTTCTTT. Protein sequence: CAWSVKGGNTEAFF.

This clonotype was counted at least ten times. V is TRBV7-2 and J is TRBJ2-7; the match to TRBD1 covers 7 bases. The trim removed 5 bases at V and 4 bases at J, leaving 11 bases unmatched. The length of the CDR3 is 15 residues. Looked up from germline, CDR1 is SGHTA and CDR2 is FQGNSA. DNA for the CDR3: TGTGCCAGCAGCGCCTGGACAGGTTGGGGTTACGAGCAGTACTTC. It codes for CASSAWTGWGYEQYF.

This clonotype has a count of ten or more. The V gene is TRBV24-1, the J gene TRBJ2-3, with 10 bases aligning to TRBD1. J was trimmed by 5 bases and V by 7 bases; bases with no gene match: 8. The germline CDR1 and CDR2 sequences are KGHDR and SFDVKD. This CDR3 is built from 15 residues. The DNA of the CDR3 is TGTGCCACCAGCGCCGGGACAGGGGATCTAGATACGCAGTATTTT. It yields the protein CATSAGTGDLDTQYF.

The V and J genes are TRBV2 and TRBJ1-1; D ambiguous. The germline gives CDR1 SNHLY, CDR2 FYNNEI. This CDR3 region has 14 residues. With 3 bases removed from V and 6 bases from J, the gap between germline ends came to 14 bases. As DNA, the CDR3 is TGTGCCAGCAGTGAGGGGAAAGTCAGGCCTGAAGCTTTCTTT. It yields the protein CASSEGKVRPEAFF.